Listed below are T cell receptor beta chains from one sample, sequenced in a study of blood T cell repertoires in COVID-19. The repertoire was sequenced with immunoSEQ multiplex PCR; TCRdb's copy has only in-frame clones and lacks some. The sample contains hundreds of thousands of clones, 70% to 80% of which appear only once. Sample: peripheral blood. The receptors were gathered from a woman older than 75 with acute or convalescent COVID-19. CDR3s include the opening cysteine and the closing phenylalanine or tryptophan. A D gene is named only where the DNA matches it firmly.

CDR3: CSVGGQGDSNQPQHF
V: TRBV29-1
D: TRBD1
J: TRBJ1-5

CDR3: CASSPRTGGLQPQHF
V: TRBV7-2
D: TRBD1
J: TRBJ1-5

CDR3: CASSHVAGGGREQYF
V: TRBV11-2
D: TRBD2
J: TRBJ2-7

CDR3: CASSQGLAVTDTQYF
V: TRBV3-1/TRBV3-2
D: TRBD2
J: TRBJ2-3

CDR3: CASSDFAGGLQETQYF
V: TRBV6-4
D: TRBD2
J: TRBJ2-5

CDR3: CASSLRTWEELFF
V: TRBV4-1
D: .
J: TRBJ1-4

CDR3: CASSFTSDSYNEQFF
V: TRBV11-3
D: TRBD2
J: TRBJ2-1

CDR3: CASSFGTVSYEQYF
V: TRBV7-9
D: TRBD1
J: TRBJ2-7

CDR3: CASSQDMRAGVTDTQYF
V: TRBV3-1/TRBV3-2
D: TRBD2
J: TRBJ2-3

CDR3: CASSWDPGTSGNNEQFF
V: TRBV5-1
D: TRBD2
J: TRBJ2-1

CDR3: CASSFQTLGQGYEQYF
V: TRBV7-9
D: TRBD1
J: TRBJ2-7

CDR3: CAIRPGQGEAFF
V: TRBV10-3
D: .
J: TRBJ1-1

CDR3: CASSQPDRGSTDTQYF
V: TRBV4-1
D: TRBD1
J: TRBJ2-3

CDR3: CASSGVAGGSLKNEQFF
V: TRBV5-4
D: TRBD2
J: TRBJ2-1

CDR3: CSVYLLHTEAFF
V: TRBV29-1
D: .
J: TRBJ1-1

CDR3: CASSQAWGLAGVGQFF
V: TRBV4-1
D: TRBD2
J: TRBJ2-1

CDR3: CASSGQGRGNTIYF
V: TRBV9
D: TRBD1
J: TRBJ1-3

CDR3: CASSQEDSNNQPQHF
V: TRBV4-1
D: .
J: TRBJ1-5

CDR3: CASSLESGPQFF
V: TRBV11-3
D: .
J: TRBJ2-1

CDR3: CASSRIWGAGGTQYF
V: TRBV7-2
D: .
J: TRBJ2-3

CDR3: CASKTPGYEQYF
V: TRBV27
D: .
J: TRBJ2-7

CDR3: CATSGTSLGEQFF
V: TRBV15
D: TRBD2
J: TRBJ2-1

CDR3: CASSAAGTGNYGYTF
V: TRBV6-2/TRBV6-3
D: TRBD1
J: TRBJ1-2

CDR3: CASSQGGTLTDTQYF
V: TRBV14
D: .
J: TRBJ2-3

CDR3: CASSQEGRNTDTQYF
V: TRBV4-2
D: .
J: TRBJ2-3

CDR3: CASSQAHAIDGYTF
V: TRBV27
D: .
J: TRBJ1-2

CDR3: CASSSYTGAKNIQYF
V: TRBV7-9
D: .
J: TRBJ2-4

CDR3: CASSYSTVRRNGYTF
V: TRBV6-2/TRBV6-3
D: .
J: TRBJ1-2

CDR3: CASSGLAGGRDTQYF
V: TRBV10-1
D: TRBD2
J: TRBJ2-3

CDR3: CASSPSLSSYNSPLHF
V: TRBV4-3
D: .
J: TRBJ1-6

CDR3: CSVGRGYREAFF
V: TRBV29-1
D: .
J: TRBJ1-1

CDR3: CASSSDRGGTEAFF
V: TRBV6-6
D: TRBD1
J: TRBJ1-1

CDR3: CASSQDLLATDTQYF
V: TRBV14
D: .
J: TRBJ2-3

CDR3: CASSSTPYEQYF
V: TRBV12-3/TRBV12-4
D: .
J: TRBJ2-7

CDR3: CASSQARYSGRANEQFF
V: TRBV4-1
D: TRBD2
J: TRBJ2-1

CDR3: CASSPQGLAGEFTGELFF
V: TRBV6-2/TRBV6-3
D: TRBD2
J: TRBJ2-2

CDR3: CASSLSYGGGYGYTF
V: TRBV3-1/TRBV3-2
D: .
J: TRBJ1-2

CDR3: CASSATTVNYGYTF
V: TRBV7-8
D: .
J: TRBJ1-2

CDR3: CASSQRTGAGANVLTF
V: TRBV16
D: TRBD1
J: TRBJ2-6

CDR3: CASGRQGFYGYTF
V: TRBV3-1/TRBV3-2
D: TRBD1
J: TRBJ1-2

CDR3: CAEGGPQHF
V: TRBV21-1
D: .
J: TRBJ1-5

CDR3: CASREGNTDTQYF
V: TRBV6-5
D: .
J: TRBJ2-3

CDR3: CASSITSGVRSGTGELFF
V: TRBV19
D: TRBD2
J: TRBJ2-2

CDR3: CASLQVGTEAFF
V: TRBV10-2
D: .
J: TRBJ1-1

CDR3: CASSYRGQSNTEAFF
V: TRBV6-5
D: TRBD1
J: TRBJ1-1

CDR3: CASSLGLVSDTQYF
V: TRBV7-9
D: .
J: TRBJ2-3

CDR3: CASSYSGLAGLGTDTQYF
V: TRBV6-2/TRBV6-3
D: TRBD2
J: TRBJ2-3

CDR3: CASSLHREVGKLFF
V: TRBV7-8
D: .
J: TRBJ1-4